This TCR beta chain emerged from a study of shared clonotypes between healthy human individuals. Study-wide results and limits: Represented genetic and exposure-history diversity was restricted by having few donors. Generation of non-shared clonotypes was less probable than generation of clonotypes shared by all four donors.

Authors' processing steps: Filtering differed, since immunoSEQ gave only junction sequences and no quality scores. Measured with immunoSEQ multiplex PCR; TCRdb has only the in-frame clones, and not every one. The V and J calls and clone size were taken over from that table, and D and trimming were inferred from the DNA. The repertoire has about 2.1 million clones, just over 90% of them found once; the top ten carry 1.5% to 2%. A note on this clone: The target antigen is unknown.

After removal of 5 bases from V and 3 bases from J, the junction contained 3 bases not matched to a gene. CDR3 length: 13 residues. CDR1 and CDR2 from the germline V gene are SGHNT and YENEEA. Naive CD8 cells, CD45RO-negative and positively selected for CCR7, excluded terminally differentiated effector memory CD45RA+ cells. Sequencing was done on a sample of naive CD8+ T cells from PBMCs. The gene calls are TRBV11-3 and TRBJ2-5; the match to TRBD1 covers 7 bases. The TCR originated in a man aged 18 to 30 in good health. Some clones in this sample may be carry-over from other donors' samples. Written as DNA, the CDR3 is TGTGCCAGCAGCAGTGACAGGGAAGAGACCCAGTACTTC. Translating gives CASSSDREETQYF. Full variable domain (rest looked up from reference TRBV11-3 and TRBJ2-5): EAGVVQSPRYKIIEKKQPVAFWCNPISGHNTLYWYLQNLGQGPELLIRYENEEAVDDSQLPKDRFSAERLKGVDSTLKIQPAELGDSAVYLCASSSDREETQYFGPGTRLLVL.